Included here is one T cell receptor beta chain sequence, with context. The target antigen is unknown. Diagnosing involved the use of clinical symptoms, serum thyroxine and TRAb, thyroid ultrasound and orbital computed tomography. TCR beta CDR3 region amplification was performed from RNA transcripts. In the first-round RT-PCR of the TCR CDR3, the HTBI primer set was used. MiXCR was run by TCRdb on the multiplex PCR reads, yielding one entry per CDR3 protein. The sample has around 600,000 distinct CDR3 sequences, more than 13% seen once. V gave up 4 bases and J gave up 3 bases, with 7 bases separating them. The CDR3 extends over 13 amino acids. The entry originates in a study of T cells in Graves' hyperthyroidism and ophthalmopathy. Whole-study results and caveats: Most thyroid clonotypes expanded above 0.001 were also detected in blood. Ophthalmopathy cases were set apart from stable hyperthyroidism by a 13 V-J model.

This receptor was identified in a woman aged 18-29 years with Graves' ophthalmopathy. The chain couples TRBV12-3 or TRBV12-4 to TRBJ2-1; D is possibly TRBD1 (5 bases). The source material was blood. DNA of the CDR3: TGTGCCAGCAGTTCACAGGACTACAATGAGCAGTTCTTC. Its translation is CASSSQDYNEQFF.